Below are 25 T cell receptor beta chains sequenced from a single sample in a study of identical twins. MiXCR was run by TCRdb on the 5' RACE reads, yielding one entry per CDR3 protein. In the table there are hundreds of thousands of distinct CDR3 sequences, around 20% of which are singletons. The data were also submitted as part of a second study, on T cells expressing NK-cell markers.

The sequencing sample was made of PBMCs. These receptors were collected from a woman aged 18-35 years in good health.

The gene calls are TRBV10-3 and TRBJ2-7; a possible D gene is TRBD2 (5 bases). The ends were cut back, 6 bases at V and 0 bases at J, with 12 bases in the middle. The CDR3 covers 14 residues. Germline CDR1 and CDR2: ENHRY and SYGVKD. CDR3 coding DNA: TGTGCCATCAGCCCTAGGGAGACCTCCTACGAGCAGTACTTC. Its protein is CAISPRETSYEQYF.

The chain joins TRBV5-1 to TRBJ2-1, with TRBD2 matching 8 bases. CDR3 length: 15 residues. The V and J ends lost 0 bases and 5 bases, in that order; junction bases with no gene match: 4. Germline V gene lookup returns CDR1 SGHRS and CDR2 YFSETQ. The CDR3 here is CASSLDPGGNNEQFF. The CDR3 DNA reads TGCGCCAGCAGCTTGGATCCGGGGGGGAACAATGAGCAGTTCTTC.

This clonotype was counted a few times. J is TRBJ2-6 and V is TRBV29-1; 8 bases are a match to TRBD1. The CDR3 is made up of 18 amino acids. Losses at the gene ends were 4 bases for V and 0 bases for J; bases not matched to a gene: 11. The V gene's germline CDR1 is SQVTM and CDR2 ANQGSEA. CDR3 nucleotide sequence: TGCAGCGTTGGCCCAGGACAGGGCCCTTCCTCTGGGGCCAACGTCCTGACTTTC. Translated, it gives CSVGPGQGPSSGANVLTF.

The chain uses TRBV30 and TRBJ2-2, with unresolved D. The CDR3 is 13 residues long. V was shortened by 3 bases and J by 1 base, with 6 bases between the two germline ends. The V gene's germline CDR1 is GTSNPN and CDR2 SVGIG (reference sequence). The CDR3 sequence: CAWSLKNTGELFF. The CDR3 DNA follows: TGTGCCTGGAGCCTGAAGAACACCGGGGAGCTGTTTTTT. Filled out from reference TRBV30 and TRBJ2-2, the complete variable domain reads SQTIHQWPATLVQPVGSPLSLECTVEGTSNPNLYWYRQAAGRGLQLLFYSVGIGQISSEVPQNLSASRPQDRQFILSSKKLLLSDSGFYLCAWSLKNTGELFFGEGSRLTVL.

This chain connects TRBV20-1 to TRBJ2-1; D is undetermined. CDR3 length: 14 amino acids. Germline V gene sequence: CDR1 DFQATT, CDR2 SNEGSKA (reference sequence). The V end lost 6 bases, the J end lost 3 bases, and 15 bases lay between the germline ends. The CDR3 loop reads CSAQGRILYNEQFF. CDR3 nucleotides: TGCAGTGCCCAAGGTCGGATCCTCTACAATGAGCAGTTCTTC.

In its sample, this clonotype was seen a few times. The chain carries TRBV6-5 and TRBJ1-2, with D tentatively TRBD1 (5 bases). Germline V gene sequence: CDR1 MNHEY, CDR2 SVGAGI. Trimming removed 0 bases at V and 7 bases at J, with 15 bases between. CDR3 length equals 15 residues. CDR3 DNA sequence: TGTGCCAGCAGTTACTCGCAGGGCTCGAGGGGTGGCTACACCTTC. Its translation is CASSYSQGSRGGYTF.

In its sample, this clonotype was seen a few times. The chain joins TRBV4-2 to TRBJ2-2; D possibly corresponds to TRBD2 (6 bases). The CDR3 extends over 16 amino acids. V lost 4 bases and J 5 bases, leaving 17 bases between the germline ends. Germline V gene data show CDR1 as LGHNA and CDR2 as YNFKEQ. CDR3 bases: TGTGCCAGCAGCCCGAGATCGGGGGTCGAGACCGGGGAGCTGTTTTTT. Translation: CASSPRSGVETGELFF.

This chain joins TRBV12-3 or TRBV12-4 and TRBJ1-5; D gene uncertain. V was trimmed by 2 bases and J by 1 base, leaving 9 bases between them. The length of the CDR3 is 15 residues. This CDR3 is CASSLHLGSNQPQHF. The CDR3 DNA is TGTGCCAGCAGTTTACATTTGGGCAGCAATCAGCCCCAGCATTTT.

The chain joins TRBV5-5 to TRBJ2-1; perhaps TRBD1 as D (6 bases). The CDR3 totals 16 residues. Looked up from germline, CDR1 is SGHKS and CDR2 is YYEKEE (reference sequence). Trimming shortened V by 2 bases and J by 0 bases, and 12 bases separated the two germline ends. This CDR3 reads CASSFRGSSSYNEQFF. In DNA, the CDR3 is TGTGCCAGCAGCTTCAGGGGCTCGAGCTCCTACAATGAGCAGTTCTTC.

This chain uses TRBV6-1 with TRBJ2-7, with D tentatively TRBD1 (6 bases). The V gene's germline CDR1 is MNHNS and CDR2 SASEGT. Deletions cut 10 bases from V and 2 bases from J, with 18 bases between. The CDR3 contains 14 residues. CDR3 nucleotide sequence: TGTGCCATCGATTACGACAGGAATCCCTACGAGCAGTACTTC. It translates to CAIDYDRNPYEQYF.

This chain connects TRBV9 to TRBJ2-7; D unresolved. In germline, CDR1 is SGDLS, CDR2 YYNGEE. The CDR3 runs to 14 residues. V dropped 3 bases and J dropped 6 bases, with 16 bases sitting between them. The CDR3 DNA is TGTGCCAGCAGCGGTCAATTGGGGTCGGGCGAGCAGTACTTC. It yields the protein CASSGQLGSGEQYF.

In its sample, this clonotype was seen a few times. This chain joins TRBV9 and TRBJ1-1; the D gene is possibly TRBD1 (5 bases). Trimming took off 4 bases at V and 1 base at J, with 14 bases between the two ends. The germline gives CDR1 SGDLS, CDR2 YYNGEE. CDR3 length equals 15 residues. The CDR3 DNA follows: TGTGCCAGCAGCCCCGGGGGGATCGGGAACACTGAAGCTTTCTTT. Translation: CASSPGGIGNTEAFF.

The genes are TRBV7-9 and TRBJ2-3; 7 nucleotides agree with TRBD2. Per germline, CDR1 SEHNR and CDR2 FQNEAQ (reference sequence). V was pared by 4 bases and J by 5 bases, with 6 bases of the junction left unmatched. There are 14 residues in the CDR3. The CDR3 DNA reads TGTGCCAGCAGCTGGGGAGGGGAAAGAGATACGCAGTATTTT. This encodes CASSWGGERDTQYF.

The J gene is TRBJ2-5, the V gene TRBV30, with D possibly matching TRBD2 (5 bases). The V gene lost 0 bases and the J gene lost 10 bases, with 12 bases spanning the gap. This CDR3 contains 12 residues. Germline V gene data show CDR1 as GTSNPN and CDR2 as SVGIG (reference sequence). CDR3 DNA sequence: TGTGCCTGGAGTGTACGACTGAGGGTCCAGTACTTC. Its translation is CAWSVRLRVQYF.

This clonotype was recorded a few times. The J gene is TRBJ2-7, the V gene TRBV12-3 or TRBV12-4; 8 nucleotides agree with TRBD1. The CDR3 is 15 residues long. J was trimmed by 2 bases and V by 6 bases; bases with no gene match: 9. The CDR3 DNA follows: TGTGCCAGCAGCCCAGGGGGCGAAGGGACCTACGAGCAGTACTTC. Residues: CASSPGGEGTYEQYF.

This chain connects TRBV15 to TRBJ2-6, with 7 bases lining up with TRBD1. The CDR3 has 16 residues. The V gene end was trimmed by 3 bases and the J gene end by 2 bases; junction bases not matched to a gene: 4. Germline CDR1 reads LNHNV; CDR2 reads YYDKDF (reference sequence). The CDR3 region is CATSSLGTAGANVLTF. CDR3 coding DNA: TGTGCCACCAGCAGCCTTGGGACAGCTGGGGCCAACGTCCTGACTTTC.

This clonotype was detected ten times or more. The V call is TRBV29-1, the J call TRBJ2-1; a possible D gene is TRBD2 (6 bases). The CDR3 has 10 residues. The germline V and J ends were trimmed by 5 bases and 10 bases, with 9 bases remaining between them. CDR1 and CDR2 from the germline V gene are SQVTM and ANQGSEA. DNA of the CDR3: TGCAGCGTTCGAAGCGGGGAGCAGTTCTTC. This gives the protein CSVRSGEQFF.

This clonotype was counted many times. The chain combines TRBV5-1 with TRBJ2-2, with 8 bases identical to TRBD2. The CDR3 extends over 16 amino acids. With 4 bases clipped from V and 0 bases from J, the junction kept 5 bases outside the gene matches. From germline, CDR1 is SGHRS and CDR2 YFSETQ. CDR3 sequence (DNA): TGCGCCAGCAGCAGAACTAGCGGTGCGAACACCGGGGAGCTGTTTTTT. This sequence encodes CASSRTSGANTGELFF.

This clonotype was seen at least ten times. This rearrangement joins TRBV2 to TRBJ1-4; D is perhaps TRBD1 (5 bases). V lost 3 bases, J lost 8 bases, and 13 bases lay in between. Per germline, CDR1 SNHLY and CDR2 FYNNEI. This CDR3 spans 14 amino acids. CDR3 DNA sequence: TGTGCCAGCAGTGAGACAGCCTCGGGAGAAAAACTGTTTTTT. It translates to CASSETASGEKLFF.

This chain uses TRBV29-1 with TRBJ1-2; a weak D match, TRBD1 (6 bases). Germline V gene lookup returns CDR1 SQVTM and CDR2 ANQGSEA. The V and J ends lost 0 bases and 11 bases respectively, with 16 bases between them. The CDR3 extends over 13 amino acids. DNA of the CDR3: TGCAGCGTTGAAGATCGAGGGGGACCGGGGTACACCTTC. Amino acids: CSVEDRGGPGYTF.

This clonotype was seen only a few times. V usage is TRBV13 and J usage is TRBJ2-1, with D tentatively TRBD2 (6 bases). V lost 0 bases and J lost 6, with 12 bases in between. CDR1 PRHDT and CDR2 FYEKMQ come from the germline V gene (reference sequence). The CDR3 extends over 15 amino acids. CDR3 sequence reads: CASSLGPSGGNEQFF. The DNA of the CDR3 is TGTGCCAGCAGCTTAGGCCCATCCGGGGGCAATGAGCAGTTCTTC.

This clonotype has a handful of counts. This rearrangement joins TRBV27 to TRBJ1-2, with 7 bases matching TRBD1. Germline V gene data show CDR1 as MNHEY and CDR2 as SMNVEV (reference sequence). CDR3 length: 14 amino acids. V trimming: 4 bases; J trimming: 6 bases; junction bases outside the gene matches: 8. The DNA of the CDR3 is TGTGCCAGCAGTTCCCCGGGACAGTTACATGGCTACACCTTC. Its protein product is CASSSPGQLHGYTF.

The gene calls are TRBV6-1 and TRBJ2-3; D possibly uses TRBD1 or TRBD2 (5 bases each). This CDR3 contains 13 residues. Deletions cut 5 bases from V and 5 bases from J, with 11 bases between. Germline-derived CDR1 and CDR2 are MNHNS and SASEGT. DNA for the CDR3: TGTGCCAGCAGTCGAGGGACCTTAGATACGCAGTATTTT. Translated: CASSRGTLDTQYF.

The chain has TRBV20-1 and TRBJ2-3; D possibly corresponds to TRBD1 (5 bases). Germline V gene sequence: CDR1 DFQATT, CDR2 SNEGSKA (reference sequence). The CDR3 consists of 13 residues. Trimming cost V 4 bases and J 1 base, with 9 bases left between them. CDR3 nucleotides: TGCAGTGCTACCCCGACAGGCACAGATACGCAGTATTTT. It codes for CSATPTGTDTQYF.

This clonotype was seen more than once but under ten times. The V call is TRBV12-3 or TRBV12-4, the J call TRBJ2-1; no definite D call. The CDR3 totals 8 residues. CDR3 sequence reads: CVYGEQFF. CDR3 sequence (DNA): TGTGTGTACGGTGAGCAGTTCTTC.